The 5 T cell receptor beta chains given below trace back to one sample, sequenced in a study of T cells in Graves' hyperthyroidism and ophthalmopathy. Researchers amplified the TCR beta CDR3 regions from RNA transcripts. A set of HTBI primers served as the primers for a first-round RT-PCR of the TCR CDR3. TCRdb reprocessed the multiplex PCR reads via MiXCR and lists one record per CDR3 protein. Of about 760,000 distinct CDR3 sequences in the sample, just over 35% were seen once. Sequencing was carried out using blood. The receptors originated from a woman between 40 and 50 years old with Graves' hyperthyroidism.

The table lists this clonotype with many counts. The chain links TRBV5-1 to TRBJ1-6, with D maybe TRBD1 (6 bases). The germline V gene encodes CDR1 SGHRS and CDR2 YFSETQ. V gave up 2 bases and J gave up 10 bases, with 19 bases separating them. CDR3 length: 16 amino acids. DNA for the CDR3: TGCGCCAGCAGCTTTAACAGGGCGATGGAAGGATCACCCCTCCACTTT. Protein sequence: CASSFNRAMEGSPLHF.

The sample holds a few counts of this clonotype. This chain joins TRBV11-2 and TRBJ2-7; D ambiguous. The CDR3 length is 13 residues. CDR1 is SGHAT and CDR2 is FQNNGV in the germline V gene. The germline V and J ends were trimmed by 4 bases and 2 bases, with 9 bases remaining between them. CDR3: CASSSHTTYEQYF. The CDR3 nucleotides are TGTGCCAGCAGCTCCCACACCACCTACGAGCAGTACTTC.

This clonotype was detected many times. This chain uses TRBV6-2 or TRBV6-3 with TRBJ2-7; 7 nucleotides match TRBD1. The CDR3 extends over 11 amino acids. The junction had 2 bases not matched to a gene; V was cut back by 10 bases and J by 2 bases. In germline, CDR1 is MNHEY, CDR2 SVGEGT. As DNA, the CDR3 is TGTGCCACCGGACAGGCCTACGAGCAGTACTTC. Its protein is CATGQAYEQYF.

The sample holds a few counts of this clonotype. This sequence joins TRBV7-9 and TRBJ2-7, with 10 bases that match TRBD2. The V gene end was trimmed by 6 bases and the J gene end by 6 bases; junction bases not matched to a gene: 17. The CDR3 has 17 amino acids. CDR1 SEHNR and CDR2 FQNEAQ come from the germline V gene (reference sequence). CDR3 protein: CASSYLELAGGLSEQYF. The CDR3 nucleotides are TGTGCCAGCAGTTATCTTGAATTAGCGGGAGGATTATCCGAGCAGTACTTC. The complete variable domain, with remaining parts taken from reference TRBV7-9 and TRBJ2-7, reads DTGVSQNPRHKITKRGQNVTFRCDPISEHNRLYWYRQTLGQGPEFLTYFQNEAQLEKSRLLSDRFSAERPKGSFSTLEIQRTEQGDSAMYLCASSYLELAGGLSEQYFGPGTRLTVT.

In this sample, this clonotype turned up once. This chain connects TRBV9 to TRBJ1-1; D gene ambiguous. This CDR3 is built from 14 residues. The germline CDR1 and CDR2 sequences are SGDLS and YYNGEE. V lost 4 bases and J lost 6, with 16 bases in between. The CDR3 region is CASSLVGEAAEAFF. The DNA of the CDR3 is TGTGCCAGCAGCCTGGTTGGGGAGGCCGCTGAAGCTTTCTTT.